Below are 14 T cell receptor beta chains sequenced from a single sample in a study of beta chain features in type 1 diabetes. What was sequenced were expressed TCRB transcripts, since all of the isolated RNA had been reverse transcribed. TCRdb's table, derived via immunoSEQ multiplex PCR, lists solely in-frame clones and lacks some. The table lists 850,000 to 900,000 clones, roughly a sixth of them singletons. Sequenced sample: naive CD4+ T cells from blood. The receptors were sampled from a woman aged 18-29 years in good health.

This clone was counted once. The V call is TRBV7-2, the J call TRBJ1-2; the match to TRBD1 covers 11 bases. CDR1 SGHTA and CDR2 FQGNSA come from the germline V gene. This CDR3 has 18 amino acids. V was clipped by 2 bases and J by 2 bases; unmatched bases: 10. The CDR3: CASSLPRDRGYSNYGYTF. Here the CDR3 DNA reads TGTGCCAGCAGCTTACCCCGGGACAGGGGGTATTCCAACTATGGCTACACCTTC. Looking up the rest from reference TRBV7-2 and TRBJ1-2 gives the full variable domain: GAGVSQSPSNKVTEKGKDVELRCDPISGHTALYWYRQSLGQGLEFLIYFQGNSAPDKSGLPSDRFSAERTGGSVSTLTIQRTQQEDSAVYLCASSLPRDRGYSNYGYTFGSGTRLTVV.

This clone was found a few times. This rearrangement joins TRBV28 to TRBJ2-6; unclear D gene. Deletions cut 3 bases from V and 4 bases from J, with 19 bases between. The CDR3 runs to 18 residues. Germline V CDR1 and CDR2: MDHEN, SYDVKM. In nucleotides, the CDR3 is TGTGCCAGCAGTTTTAAGTTCCCCCCATCGAGGGGGGCCAACGTCCTGACTTTC. As protein: CASSFKFPPSRGANVLTF.

The chain couples TRBV2 to TRBJ2-3, with 11 bases lining up with TRBD2. V was clipped by 4 bases and J by 0 bases; unmatched bases: 6. CDR3 size: 17 residues. Germline V gene lookup returns CDR1 SNHLY and CDR2 FYNNEI. The CDR3 sequence: CASSASGRPPSTDTQYF. Here the CDR3 DNA reads TGTGCCAGCAGTGCTAGCGGGAGGCCCCCTAGCACAGATACGCAGTATTTT.

The genes are TRBV7-9 and TRBJ2-5, with D possibly being TRBD1 or TRBD2 (5 bases each). Trimming cost V 6 bases and J 5 bases, with 13 bases left between them. The CDR3 has 13 residues. CDR1 and CDR2 from the germline V gene are SEHNR and FQNEAQ (reference sequence). The CDR3 region is CASRFGTGETQYF. The CDR3 nucleotides read TGTGCCAGCAGATTCGGGACCGGGGAGACCCAGTACTTC.

This rearrangement joins TRBV18 to TRBJ2-1, with TRBD2 as a possible D gene (6 bases). Germline V gene data show CDR1 as KGHSH and CDR2 as LQKENI. This CDR3 spans 16 amino acids. With 4 bases removed from V and 6 bases from J, the gap between germline ends came to 19 bases. The CDR3 region has the DNA TGTGCCAGCTCACTCCGAAGGCGGGACTTGGGCAATGAGCAGTTCTTC. As protein: CASSLRRRDLGNEQFF. The variable domain in full, with the rest retrieved from reference TRBV18 and TRBJ2-1, is NAGVMQNPRHLVRRRGQEARLRCSPMKGHSHVYWYRQLPEEGLKFMVYLQKENIIDESGMPKERFSAEFPKEGPSILRIQQVVRGDSAAYFCASSLRRRDLGNEQFFGPGTRLTVL.

This clone was seen a handful of times. The rearrangement uses TRBV6-5 and TRBJ1-1; D remains ambiguous. Germline CDR1 is MNHEY and CDR2 is SVGAGI. The CDR3 loop spans 14 amino acids. Trimming stripped 10 bases from V and 6 bases from J, with 21 bases between. In DNA form, the CDR3 reads TGTGCCACCGTCCCGGGAGGTGGAAACTCTGAAGCTTTCTTT. It is translated as CATVPGGGNSEAFF.

The rearrangement uses TRBV6-5 and TRBJ1-2; D is unresolved. Germline V CDR1 and CDR2: MNHEY, SVGAGI. V lost 10 bases and J 5 bases, leaving 11 bases between the germline ends. This CDR3 has 11 amino acids. CDR3 region: CATLGRYGYTF. The DNA for the CDR3 is TGTGCCACTCTAGGGCGATATGGCTACACCTTC.

This clone turned up a few times. V is TRBV7-6 and J is TRBJ2-2; no firm D call. The V gene's germline CDR1 is SGHVS and CDR2 FNYEAQ. The CDR3 contains 13 residues. V dropped 3 bases and J dropped 6 bases, with 8 bases sitting between them. CDR3 nucleotides: TGTGCCAGCAGCTTTCGGGTTGCCGGGGAGCTGTTTTTT. Translation gives CASSFRVAGELFF.

Only a few counts were recorded for this clone. This rearrangement joins TRBV6-1 to TRBJ2-1; 7 bases align to TRBD2. V shed 8 bases and J 7 bases; nucleotides not matched to a gene: 5. The CDR3 is 12 residues long. Germline V lookup: CDR1 MNHNS, CDR2 SASEGT. CDR3 sequence (DNA): TGTGCCAGCCGGCTAGCGGTTAATGAGCAGTTCTTC. Translation gives CASRLAVNEQFF.

CDR3 sequence: CASSLVSLATETQYF. The CDR3 DNA reads as TGTGCCAGCAGCTTAGTTTCCCTAGCGACGGAGACCCAGTACTTC. This chain links TRBV11-2 with TRBJ2-5; D is perhaps TRBD2 (6 bases). The V end was cut by 1 base, the J end by 5 bases, with 14 bases between. This CDR3 has 15 residues. Germline assignment: CDR1 SGHAT and CDR2 FQNNGV.

This chain uses TRBV4-2 with TRBJ1-4, with 8 bases that match TRBD1. Trimming at V came to 3 bases and at J to 8 bases, leaving 11 bases not matched to a gene. CDR3 length equals 16 residues. The germline CDR1 and CDR2 sequences are LGHNA and YNFKEQ. The CDR3 loop is CASSQETRRGLEKLFF. The CDR3 DNA reads TGTGCCAGCAGCCAGGAGACCCGCAGGGGGCTCGAAAAACTGTTTTTT.

The genes are TRBV6-5 and TRBJ2-7, with 7 bases lining up with TRBD1. V was clipped by 2 bases and J by 3 bases; unmatched bases: 4. The CDR3 sequence is 14 residues long. In germline, CDR1 is MNHEY, CDR2 SVGAGI. Here the CDR3 reads CASSYATGSYEQYF. The DNA of the CDR3 is TGTGCCAGCAGTTACGCGACAGGGAGCTACGAGCAGTACTTC.

This clone was detected only a few times. J is TRBJ1-2 and V is TRBV6-4; 10 nucleotides match TRBD1. V dropped 4 bases and J dropped 2; count of bases not matched to a gene: 4. Germline V CDR1 and CDR2: MRHNA, SNTAGT. The CDR3 runs 15 residues. The CDR3 nucleotides are TGTGCCAGCAGTGCCCGGACAGGGGGAAACTATGGCTACACCTTC. Its protein is CASSARTGGNYGYTF.

Only a few counts were recorded for this clone. Other DNA sequences within the sample encode an identical CDR3. The rearrangement uses TRBV27 and TRBJ2-5; D might be TRBD1 (6 bases). This CDR3 is built from 12 residues. Deletions cut 3 bases from V and 4 bases from J, with 6 bases between. The germline V gene has CDR1 MNHEY and CDR2 SMNVEV (reference sequence). In DNA, the CDR3 is TGTGCCAGCAGTTTCAGGGGAGAGACCCAGTACTTC. Protein: CASSFRGETQYF.